This T cell receptor beta chain was documented in a study of blood T cell repertoires in COVID-19. The wider study: COVID-19 samples from acute and convalescent phases originated in the United States, Italy and Spain. Sample material is recorded as cDNA or gDNA derived from T cells, B-cell-depleted T cells, or PBMCs.

Authors' methods: For nucleated cells, counts were estimated from reference gene primer amplification. Some clones are missing from TCRdb's copy, which holds only in-frame ones; the method was immunoSEQ multiplex PCR. V, J and clone size reflect that table, while D and trimming were determined from the DNA. Here the sample spans under 60,000 clones, about 87% being singletons. Losses at the gene ends were 5 bases for V and 3 bases for J; bases not matched to a gene: 7. The CDR3 is 15 residues long. CDR1 and CDR2 from the germline V gene are SGHTA and FQGTGA. Seattle's cohort entered during active infection and was followed longitudinally.

This TCR was recovered from a woman in her sixties with COVID-19, enrolled during active disease. V is TRBV7-3 and J is TRBJ2-3; 8 nucleotides align to TRBD2. Sequencing was done on a sample of peripheral blood. The CDR3 loop is CASSVSGTGTDTQYF. The CDR3 nucleotides read TGTGCCAGCAGCGTTAGCGGGACGGGGACAGATACGCAGTATTTT.